The 27 T cell receptor beta chains presented below share a single source sample, sequenced in a study of blood T cell repertoires in COVID-19. The table came from immunoSEQ multiplex PCR; TCRdb's copy has only in-frame clones and leaves some out. The table records around 270,000 clones, around nine tenths of them present only once. Input material: peripheral blood. The receptor source for this set is a man aged 35 to 55 who had recovered from COVID-19.

The chain uses TRBV19 and TRBJ2-5; D is uncertain. V was trimmed by 1 base and J by 2 bases, leaving 11 bases between them. The CDR3 covers 15 residues. The V gene's germline CDR1 is LNHDA and CDR2 SQIVND (reference sequence). The CDR3 loop reads CASSIGGTDQETQYF. The CDR3, as DNA: TGTGCCAGTAGTATAGGAGGAACGGATCAAGAGACCCAGTACTTC.

The chain recombines TRBV2 with TRBJ2-5; 9 bases are a match to TRBD2. Germline loops: CDR1 SNHLY, CDR2 FYNNEI. CDR3 length: 14 residues. The V segment lost 7 bases and the J segment 4 bases; nucleotides outside the gene matches: 7. The CDR3 loop reads CASTTSGQRETQYF. The CDR3, as DNA: TGTGCCAGCACCACTAGCGGGCAAAGAGAGACCCAGTACTTC.

This sequence joins TRBV5-1 and TRBJ2-1; TRBD2 is a possible D gene (5 bases). With 0 bases removed from V and 3 bases from J, the gap between germline ends came to 10 bases. CDR1 SGHRS and CDR2 YFSETQ come from the germline V gene. This CDR3 has 15 amino acids. The CDR3 DNA reads as TGCGCCAGCAGCTTGGAGGGTAGCGACTACAATGAGCAGTTCTTC. It translates to CASSLEGSDYNEQFF. Drawing the rest from reference TRBV5-1 and TRBJ2-1, the complete variable domain is KAGVTQTPRYLIKTRGQQVTLSCSPISGHRSVSWYQQTPGQGLQFLFEYFSETQRNKGNFPGRFSGRQFSNSRSEMNVSTLELGDSALYLCASSLEGSDYNEQFFGPGTRLTVL.

V is TRBV19 and J is TRBJ1-5, with D possibly matching TRBD1 (5 bases). The CDR3 spans 14 residues. V was pared by 3 bases and J by 6 bases, with 12 bases between. CDR1 is LNHDA, CDR2 SQIVND, per germline (reference sequence). The DNA of the CDR3 is TGTGCCAGTAGTATCCAGGGTCTGGGTCAGCCCCAGCATTTT. It yields the protein CASSIQGLGQPQHF.

This chain links TRBV7-9 with TRBJ2-3, with a weak D call TRBD2 (6 bases). The CDR3 contains 13 residues. V was cut by 4 bases and J by 3 bases, with 8 bases left in between. Germline CDR1 is SEHNR and CDR2 is FQNEAQ (reference sequence). This CDR3 is CASSSGTTDTQYF. The CDR3 DNA reads as TGTGCCAGCAGCTCAGGGACTACAGATACGCAGTATTTT.

V and J are TRBV19 and TRBJ2-5, with 7 bases aligning to TRBD1. The CDR3 has 15 residues. The V gene end was trimmed by 4 bases and the J gene end by 3 bases; junction bases not matched to a gene: 8. Looked up from germline, CDR1 is LNHDA and CDR2 is SQIVND (reference sequence). This CDR3 is CASSTGDRVEETQYF. The CDR3 DNA sequence: TGTGCCAGTAGTACTGGGGACAGAGTAGAAGAGACCCAGTACTTC.

The chain combines TRBV12-3 or TRBV12-4 with TRBJ1-2; TRBD1 matches at 7 bases. V was pared by 11 bases and J by 4 bases, with 7 bases of the junction left unmatched. The CDR3 sequence is 12 residues long. The CDR3 coding sequence is TGTGCCGGACGACAGGGTGCCTATGGCTACACCTTC. Its protein is CAGRQGAYGYTF.

The chain links TRBV19 to TRBJ2-7, with D possibly TRBD2 on 5 matching bases. V gave up 5 bases and J gave up 4 bases, with 18 bases separating them. The CDR3 is 15 residues long. CDR1 is LNHDA, CDR2 SQIVND, per germline (reference sequence). In DNA form, the CDR3 reads TGTGCCAGTAGTCGACACAGCGAGGGAATGTACGAGCAGTACTTC. It translates to CASSRHSEGMYEQYF.

This clone turned up a few times. The V gene is TRBV4-2, the J gene TRBJ2-2; no firm D call. The CDR3 spans 13 residues. CDR1 is LGHNA and CDR2 is YNFKEQ in the germline V gene. V was cut by 1 base and J by 16 bases, with 16 bases left in between. The DNA of the CDR3 is TGTGCCAGCAGCCAAGTACCAGTTCTGGAGTCGTTTTTT. Its protein product is CASSQVPVLESFF.

This clone was observed a single time. The genes are TRBV2 and TRBJ1-2; tentative D call: TRBD1 (5 bases). The CDR3 is made up of 15 amino acids. From germline, CDR1 is SNHLY and CDR2 FYNNEI. V lost 6 bases to trimming and J lost 2 bases, with 16 bases between them. In DNA form, the CDR3 reads TGTGCCAGCAGACCACAGGAGCTAAGAAACTATGGCTACACCTTC. This sequence encodes CASRPQELRNYGYTF.

J is TRBJ2-1 and V is TRBV4-3, with 10 positions matching TRBD2. Germline V gene data show CDR1 as LGHNA and CDR2 as YSLEER. J was trimmed by 0 bases and V by 2 bases; bases with no gene match: 10. The CDR3 is made up of 19 amino acids. DNA for the CDR3: TGCGCCAGCAGCCAAAATCTAGCGGGAGAGTTGAGCTCCTACAATGAGCAGTTCTTC. Translation gives CASSQNLAGELSSYNEQFF.

This rearrangement joins TRBV27 to TRBJ1-2; the D gene is possibly TRBD1 (5 bases). The CDR3 is made up of 15 amino acids. V lost 5 bases, J lost 6 bases, and 19 bases lay in between. The germline V gene encodes CDR1 MNHEY and CDR2 SMNVEV (reference sequence). CDR3 protein: CASSDGPTGENGYTF. CDR3 DNA: TGTGCCAGCAGTGACGGGCCCACAGGAGAAAATGGCTACACCTTC.

The V and J genes are TRBV6-5 and TRBJ1-5; D is unclear. CDR1 is MNHEY, CDR2 SVGAGI, per germline. V was shortened by 6 bases and J by 3 bases, with 12 bases between the two germline ends. CDR3 length: 14 amino acids. The CDR3 sequence: CASSPPSTNQPQHF. DNA of the CDR3: TGTGCCAGCAGCCCGCCTAGCACCAATCAGCCCCAGCATTTT.

As regards this clone: Other DNA sequences in the same sample also yield this CDR3. This chain links TRBV6-2 or TRBV6-3 with TRBJ1-5, with TRBD1 identical over 7 bases. Losses at the gene ends were 3 bases for V and 2 bases for J; bases not matched to a gene: 7. The CDR3 extends over 16 amino acids. CDR1 and CDR2 from the germline V gene are MNHEY and SVGEGT. This CDR3 is CASSYRTGWGNQPQHF. CDR3 sequence (DNA): TGTGCCAGCAGTTATCGGACAGGCTGGGGCAATCAGCCCCAGCATTTT.

This sequence joins TRBV19 and TRBJ1-1, with 8 bases fitting TRBD1. Germline CDR1 reads LNHDA; CDR2 reads SQIVND (reference sequence). The trim removed 5 bases at V and 10 bases at J, leaving 6 bases unmatched. The CDR3 covers 12 residues. The CDR3 DNA is TGTGCCAGTAGTGTGCGACAGGGGCGAGCTTTCTTT. Amino acid sequence: CASSVRQGRAFF.

The chain employs TRBV27 and TRBJ2-1; unclear D gene. CDR1 MNHEY and CDR2 SMNVEV come from the germline V gene (reference sequence). The CDR3 totals 13 residues. The ends were cut back, 7 bases at V and 5 bases at J, with 12 bases in the middle. DNA for the CDR3: TGTGCCAGCATCCTAGGCGTCCACAATGAGCAGTTCTTC. It is translated as CASILGVHNEQFF.

A single count supports this clone. The chain employs TRBV5-4 and TRBJ1-3; D remains unclear. Germline V gene data show CDR1 as SGHNT and CDR2 as YYREEE (reference sequence). V lost 4 bases, J lost 0 bases, and 14 bases lay in between. The CDR3 is 16 amino acids. The chain's CDR3 is CASSLPGRSSGNTIYF. The DNA for the CDR3 is TGTGCCAGCAGCCTCCCGGGAAGGAGCTCTGGAAACACCATATATTTT.

The V call is TRBV25-1, the J call TRBJ2-3; D uncertain. CDR1 and CDR2 (germline): MGHDK, SYGVNS. The CDR3 is 13 amino acids. V lost 6 bases and J 1 base, leaving 8 bases between the germline ends. The CDR3 nucleotides are TGTGCCAGCAGCCCGGTGGGCACAGATACGCAGTATTTT. Translating gives CASSPVGTDTQYF.

This clone occurred many times. The chain combines TRBV27 with TRBJ2-7, with 11 bases aligning to TRBD2. CDR3 length equals 15 residues. The J segment lost 5 bases and the V segment lost 4 bases, leaving 7 bases of the junction unmatched. Germline V CDR1 and CDR2: MNHEY, SMNVEV (reference sequence). The CDR3 loop reads CASSSRLAGTNEQYF. The CDR3 DNA follows: TGTGCCAGCAGTTCAAGACTAGCGGGAACCAACGAGCAGTACTTC.

This clone appeared a few times. This chain joins TRBV6-6 and TRBJ2-2; 9 nucleotides match TRBD1. The germline gives CDR1 MNHNY, CDR2 SVGAGI (reference sequence). This CDR3 is 14 amino acids long. In DNA form, the CDR3 reads TGTGCTTACAGGGGGCCCGCGAACACCGGGGAGCTGTTTTTT. It codes for CAYRGPANTGELFF.

The chain uses TRBV6-6 and TRBJ1-5; the D gene is possibly TRBD1 (5 bases). This CDR3 region has 12 residues. The germline V gene encodes CDR1 MNHNY and CDR2 SVGAGI (reference sequence). V lost 6 bases to trimming and J lost 4 bases, with 7 bases between them. The chain's CDR3 is CASRGGNQPQHF. DNA for the CDR3: TGTGCCAGCAGGGGGGGGAATCAGCCCCAGCATTTT.

J is TRBJ1-1 and V is TRBV7-9; maybe TRBD1 (5 bases). V lost 5 bases to trimming and J lost 4 bases, with 17 bases between them. Germline CDR1 and CDR2: SEHNR and FQNEAQ (reference sequence). This CDR3 has 15 residues. Here the CDR3 DNA reads TGTGCCAGCAGCGGGGGGACGGGACGGAGCACTGAAGCTTTCTTT. This sequence encodes CASSGGTGRSTEAFF.

The V call is TRBV7-2, the J call TRBJ1-1; D is ambiguous. The V end lost 2 bases, the J end lost 0 bases, and 7 bases lay between the germline ends. The CDR3 is made up of 14 amino acids. Germline values: CDR1 SGHTA, CDR2 FQGNSA. The CDR3 sequence is CASSLTPMNTEAFF. The CDR3, as DNA: TGTGCCAGCAGCTTAACACCAATGAACACTGAAGCTTTCTTT.

This clone has a handful of counts. CDR3 amino acids: CASSFSFFRGTNTGELFF. CDR3 nucleotide sequence: TGTGCCAGCAGCTTCAGTTTCTTCAGGGGAACGAACACCGGGGAGCTGTTTTTT. J is TRBJ2-2 and V is TRBV7-9, with D tentatively TRBD1 (6 bases). With 3 bases removed from V and 0 bases from J, the gap between germline ends came to 17 bases. The CDR3 is 18 residues long. Germline-derived CDR1 and CDR2 are SEHNR and FQNEAQ (reference sequence). Based on the CDR3 plus reference TRBV7-9 and TRBJ2-2, the full variable domain is DTGVSQNPRHKITKRGQNVTFRCDPISEHNRLYWYRQTLGQGPEFLTYFQNEAQLEKSRLLSDRFSAERPKGSFSTLEIQRTEQGDSAMYLCASSFSFFRGTNTGELFFGEGSRLTVL.

The chain links TRBV10-3 to TRBJ2-5; 10 positions agree with TRBD1. The CDR3 has 16 amino acids. V lost 3 bases, J lost 5 bases, and 9 bases stayed unmatched. CDR1 and CDR2 from the germline V gene are ENHRY and SYGVKD. CDR3 coding DNA: TGTGCCATCAGTGAAGGGGACAGGGGAGTTTCGGAGACCCAGTACTTC. Translated: CAISEGDRGVSETQYF.

The rearrangement uses TRBV9 and TRBJ1-4, with D perhaps TRBD1 (5 bases). The CDR3 has 14 amino acids. The V gene's germline CDR1 is SGDLS and CDR2 YYNGEE. Trimming cost V 0 bases and J 5 bases, with 8 bases left between them. CDR3 coding DNA: TGTGCCAGCAGCGTAGGACAGCACAATGAAAAACTGTTTTTT. This codes for CASSVGQHNEKLFF.

The chain recombines TRBV18 with TRBJ2-7; 7 nucleotides align to TRBD1. Losses at the gene ends were 5 bases for V and 4 bases for J; bases not matched to a gene: 11. The CDR3 is 15 amino acids. Germline CDR1 and CDR2: KGHSH and LQKENI. The CDR3, as DNA: TGTGCCAGCTCATTGAAAACCGGGACAGATTACGAGCAGTACTTC. It is translated as CASSLKTGTDYEQYF. Using reference TRBV18 and TRBJ2-7 for the parts outside the CDR3, the full variable domain is NAGVMQNPRHLVRRRGQEARLRCSPMKGHSHVYWYRQLPEEGLKFMVYLQKENIIDESGMPKERFSAEFPKEGPSILRIQQVVRGDSAAYFCASSLKTGTDYEQYFGPGTRLTVT.